These 21 T cell receptor beta chains were all obtained from the same sample, sequenced in a study of T cells after yellow fever vaccination. TCRdb redid the calling of the 5' RACE reads with MiXCR, one entry per CDR3 protein. In the table there are tens of thousands of distinct CDR3 sequences, more than 5.5% of which are singletons. Sequenced material: CD8+ T cells sorted from PBMCs, taken 4 to 6 days after the first yellow fever vaccination. These receptors came from a man between 18 and 35 years old who received the YFV17D yellow fever vaccine.

At least ten counts were recorded for this clonotype. The V gene is TRBV6-5, the J gene TRBJ1-1; D remains unclear. Trimming took 4 bases from V and 10 from J, leaving 25 bases between them. CDR1 and CDR2 from the germline V gene are MNHEY and SVGAGI. The CDR3 has 16 amino acids. For the CDR3, the DNA is TGTGCCAGCAGTTCAGGTTTTTGGGGAAGTGGTGGTGGAGCTTTCTTT. Protein: CASSSGFWGSGGGAFF.

About this clonotype: One junction end disagrees with the germline gene, perhaps due to a read error. The chain joins TRBV3-1 to TRBJ2-5; maybe TRBD2 (6 bases). The CDR3 is 17 amino acids. Germline values: CDR1 LGHDT, CDR2 YNNKEL (reference sequence). Written as DNA, the CDR3 is TGTGCCTGCAGCCAGCTAGTGATAGCGGTGTCACAAGAGACCCAGTACTTC. This translates into CACSQLVIAVSQETQYF.

This sequence joins TRBV6-1 and TRBJ2-7, with D possibly being TRBD2 (5 bases). The germline CDR1 and CDR2 sequences are MNHNS and SASEGT. The V gene lost 4 bases and the J gene lost 0 bases, with 19 bases spanning the gap. This CDR3 is 17 amino acids long. CDR3 residues: CASSGMGRGLYSYEQYF. CDR3 nucleotide sequence: TGTGCCAGCAGTGGGATGGGAAGAGGGCTCTACTCCTACGAGCAGTACTTC.

This clonotype came up a few times. CDR3 region: CSVVRGATYEQYF. The CDR3 coding sequence is TGCAGCGTTGTTCGGGGGGCAACCTACGAGCAGTACTTC. This chain joins TRBV29-1 and TRBJ2-7; a weak D match, TRBD2 (7 bases). Germline V gene data show CDR1 as SQVTM and CDR2 as ANQGSEA. The CDR3 covers 13 residues. Trimming left V 4 bases short and J 2 bases short, with 12 bases between.

This clonotype was recorded at least ten times. CDR3 nucleotides: TGTGCCAGCAGCGTAGGAGCGGGGACAGGGTACAATGAGCAGTTCTTC. Residues: CASSVGAGTGYNEQFF. J is TRBJ2-1 and V is TRBV9; 9 bases are shared with TRBD1. The ends lost 0 bases at V and 4 bases at J; junction bases unmatched: 5. Germline V gene lookup returns CDR1 SGDLS and CDR2 YYNGEE. This CDR3 has 16 residues.

This clonotype was observed many times. The chain uses TRBV9 and TRBJ2-5, with 10 bases aligning to TRBD1. CDR1 and CDR2 (germline): SGDLS, YYNGEE. The CDR3 runs to 16 residues. The V gene end was trimmed by 4 bases and the J gene end by 4 bases; junction bases not matched to a gene: 10. The CDR3 is CASSSNRGTGVETQYF. As DNA, the CDR3 is TGTGCCAGCAGCTCTAACCGCGGGACAGGGGTAGAGACCCAGTACTTC.

This clonotype has at least ten counts. The chain is built from TRBV7-9 and TRBJ2-1; 9 nucleotides agree with TRBD2. Germline V lookup: CDR1 SEHNR, CDR2 FQNEAQ (reference sequence). There are 15 residues in the CDR3. V lost 6 bases and J lost 10; bases outside the gene matches: 13. The CDR3 protein is CASSPGTSLLWEQFF. The CDR3 DNA is TGTGCCAGCAGTCCCGGGACTAGCCTCTTATGGGAGCAGTTCTTC.

This clonotype was found many times. The chain has TRBV5-1 and TRBJ2-1; TRBD1 is a possible D gene (6 bases). CDR1 is SGHRS and CDR2 is YFSETQ in the germline V gene. V was pared by 10 bases and J by 4 bases, with 30 bases between. The length of the CDR3 is 18 residues. CDR3 sequence reads: CAPRGGQSTVMLYNEQFF. In DNA form, the CDR3 reads TGCGCCCCCAGGGGCGGACAGAGCACAGTCATGCTTTACAATGAGCAGTTCTTC.

This clonotype came up many times. CDR3 bases: TGTGCCAGCAGCCTGTATGATTTCTACGAGCAGTACGTC. Protein: CASSLYDFYEQYV. The V and J genes are TRBV7-3 and TRBJ2-7; D is unresolved. CDR1 and CDR2 from the germline V gene are SGHTA and FQGTGA. The germline V and J ends were trimmed by 5 bases and 3 bases, with 11 bases remaining between them. This CDR3 has 13 residues.

This clonotype was seen a handful of times. The chain uses TRBV6-2 or TRBV6-3 and TRBJ2-7; TRBD2 matches at 12 bases. Trimming took 1 base from V and 5 from J; bases not matched to a gene: 6. The CDR3 length is 16 residues. CDR1 MNHEY and CDR2 SVGEGT come from the germline V gene. In DNA, the CDR3 is TGTGCCAGCAGTTACTACCTAGCGGGGGGGAGCGACGAGCAGTACTTC. Amino acids: CASSYYLAGGSDEQYF.

This clonotype was detected only once. Since a much larger clone is just one base distant, this may be a read error. CDR3 sequence: CASSTEPGALDEQFF. CDR3 nucleotide sequence: TGTGCCAGCAGCACCGAGCCGGGGGCTTTGGATGAGCAGTTCTTC. The chain has TRBV27 and TRBJ2-1, with D perhaps being TRBD1 or TRBD2 (6 bases each). This CDR3 has 15 amino acids. Germline V gene lookup returns CDR1 MNHEY and CDR2 SMNVEV (reference sequence). V was trimmed by 6 bases and J by 8 bases, leaving 20 bases between them.

This clonotype has a count of ten or more. CDR3 bases: TGCAGTGCGGCCAGGGGGATAGCCTACGAGCAGTACTTC. Translated: CSAARGIAYEQYF. The V and J genes are TRBV20-1 and TRBJ2-7; 7 positions match TRBD1. The CDR3 totals 13 residues. Germline lookup yields CDR1 DFQATT and CDR2 SNEGSKA (reference sequence). Trimming cost V 6 bases and J 2 bases; bases outside gene matches: 7.

This chain joins TRBV24-1 and TRBJ2-7; D gene uncertain. The length of the CDR3 is 12 residues. The germline V gene encodes CDR1 KGHDR and CDR2 SFDVKD. V dropped 2 bases and J dropped 4 bases, with 5 bases sitting between them. The CDR3 here is CATSDYAYEQYF. CDR3 nucleotides: TGTGCCACCAGTGATTACGCTTACGAGCAGTACTTC.

This clonotype occurred many times. The gene calls are TRBV29-1 and TRBJ2-3; 7 nucleotides agree with TRBD1. The V and J ends lost 6 bases and 5 bases, in that order; junction bases with no gene match: 8. In germline, CDR1 is SQVTM, CDR2 ANQGSEA. The CDR3 runs 13 residues. Written as DNA, the CDR3 is TGCAGCGTCGAGACAGGGTCGGGAGATACGCAGTATTTT. This sequence encodes CSVETGSGDTQYF.

Ten or more counts support this clonotype. This chain links TRBV15 with TRBJ1-3; TRBD1 aligns across 7 bases. Looked up from germline, CDR1 is LNHNV and CDR2 is YYDKDF (reference sequence). The CDR3 is made up of 16 amino acids. J gave up 1 base and V 0 bases, and 3 bases lay outside the gene matches. The CDR3 sequence: CATSREPTGSGNTIYF. The CDR3 bases are TGTGCCACCAGCAGAGAGCCGACAGGGTCTGGAAACACCATATATTTT.

This clonotype was recorded many times. The rearrangement links TRBV29-1 to TRBJ2-7; D gene unclear. Germline CDR1 is SQVTM and CDR2 is ANQGSEA. V was trimmed by 2 bases and J by 3 bases, leaving 8 bases between them. This CDR3 comprises 12 residues. The CDR3: CSVELPGYEQYF. Here the CDR3 DNA reads TGCAGCGTTGAATTGCCGGGCTACGAGCAGTACTTC.

The chain joins TRBV29-1 to TRBJ2-1, with a weak D call TRBD1 (6 bases). The CDR3 length is 15 residues. Trimming pared 6 bases from V and 0 bases from J, leaving 15 bases between. CDR1 and CDR2 (germline): SQVTM, ANQGSEA. CDR3 sequence reads: CSVLGHPSSYNEQFF. The CDR3 DNA is TGCAGCGTCCTGGGACACCCGAGCTCCTACAATGAGCAGTTCTTC.

The CDR3 nucleotides read TGTGCCAGCAGTCACCAGGTGACCAGCAATCAGCCCCAGCATTTT. This sequence encodes CASSHQVTSNQPQHF. The V gene is TRBV3-1, the J gene TRBJ1-5, with D uncertain. The germline V and J ends were trimmed by 6 bases and 1 base, with 13 bases remaining between them. CDR1 and CDR2 (germline): LGHDT, YNNKEL (reference sequence). The CDR3 runs 15 residues.

About this clonotype: This may come from a read error, since a much larger clone is one base off. This chain joins TRBV6-5 and TRBJ2-2; D gene unclear. This CDR3 spans 12 amino acids. V was cut by 7 bases and J by 7 bases, with 10 bases left in between. Germline V gives CDR1 MNHEY, CDR2 SVGAGI. CDR3 sequence: CASIPDLGELFF. CDR3 coding DNA: TGTGCCAGCATCCCAGATCTCGGGGAGCTGTTTTTT.

The chain recombines TRBV29-1 with TRBJ2-5, with 10 positions matching TRBD2. The trim removed 6 bases at V and 0 bases at J, leaving 4 bases unmatched. The CDR3 extends over 14 amino acids. Germline values: CDR1 SQVTM, CDR2 ANQGSEA. CDR3 nucleotides: TGCAGCGTACCTAGCGGGGGCAACCAAGAGACCCAGTACTTC. Its protein is CSVPSGGNQETQYF.

Many counts were recorded for this clonotype. The CDR3 here is CASSPHGSEETQYF. The CDR3 DNA reads as TGTGCCAGCAGCCCGCACGGGAGTGAGGAGACCCAGTACTTC. The V gene is TRBV7-8, the J gene TRBJ2-5; tentative D call: TRBD2 (6 bases). Germline CDR1 is SGHVS and CDR2 is FQNEAQ. The CDR3 is 14 residues long. Trimming stripped 5 bases from V and 5 bases from J, with 15 bases between.